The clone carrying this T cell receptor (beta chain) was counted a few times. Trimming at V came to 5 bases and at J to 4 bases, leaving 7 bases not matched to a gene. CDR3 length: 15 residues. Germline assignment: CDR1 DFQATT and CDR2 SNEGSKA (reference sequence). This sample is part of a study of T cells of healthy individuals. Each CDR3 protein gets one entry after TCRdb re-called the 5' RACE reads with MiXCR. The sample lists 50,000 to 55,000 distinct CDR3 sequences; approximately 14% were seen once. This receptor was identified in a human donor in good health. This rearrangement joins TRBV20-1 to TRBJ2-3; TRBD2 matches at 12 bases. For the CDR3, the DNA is TGCAGTGCTTCCCCGACTAGCGGGAGACCAGATACGCAGTATTTT. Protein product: CSASPTSGRPDTQYF.